This T cell receptor (beta chain) is drawn from a study of blood T cell repertoires in COVID-19. Study-level information: Samples of COVID-19 (acute and convalescent) were obtained from the United States, Italy and Spain. Sources were T cells, B-cell-depleted T cells, or PBMCs; the material itself was cDNA or gDNA.

Original methodology: The assay estimated nucleated cells by amplifying reference gene primers. Libraries were prepared by immunoSEQ multiplex PCR; TCRdb keeps only in-frame clonotypes and omits some of them. From that table come the V and J calls and clone size; the DNA was used to work out D and trimming. There are about 240,000 clones in the sample; about four fifths occur only once, and approximately 3.2% lies in the top ten. Trimming at V came to 5 bases and at J to 6 bases, leaving 8 bases not matched to a gene. The germline V gene has CDR1 LGHDT and CDR2 YNNKEL (reference sequence). This CDR3 contains 15 residues.

The sequence came from a woman younger than 35 with acute or convalescent COVID-19. This rearrangement joins TRBV3-1 (or the pseudogene TRBV3-2) to TRBJ2-2; TRBD2 aligns across 8 bases. The sample was peripheral blood. The CDR3, as DNA: TGTGCCAGCAGCATCCCGGGACTAGGGGCCGGGGAGCTGTTTTTT. Translated, it gives CASSIPGLGAGELFF.